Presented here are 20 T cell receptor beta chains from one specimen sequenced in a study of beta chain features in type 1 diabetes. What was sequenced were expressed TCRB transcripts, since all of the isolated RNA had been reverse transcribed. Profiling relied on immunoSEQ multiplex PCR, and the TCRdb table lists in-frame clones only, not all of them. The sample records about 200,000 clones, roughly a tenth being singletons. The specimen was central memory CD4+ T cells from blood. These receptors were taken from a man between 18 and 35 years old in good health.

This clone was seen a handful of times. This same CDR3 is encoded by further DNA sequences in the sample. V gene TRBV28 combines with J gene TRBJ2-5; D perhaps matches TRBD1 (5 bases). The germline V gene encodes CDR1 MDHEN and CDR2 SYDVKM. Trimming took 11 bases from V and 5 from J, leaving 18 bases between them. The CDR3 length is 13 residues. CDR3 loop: CALGLGQGETQYF. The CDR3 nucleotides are TGTGCCCTCGGATTGGGGCAAGGGGAGACCCAGTACTTC.

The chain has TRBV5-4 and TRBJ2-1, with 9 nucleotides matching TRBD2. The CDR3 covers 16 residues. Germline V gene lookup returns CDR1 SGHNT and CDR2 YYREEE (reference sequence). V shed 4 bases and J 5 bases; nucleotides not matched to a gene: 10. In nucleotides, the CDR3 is TGTGCCAGCAGCCACTCTTTGGGGACTAGCAACAATGAGCAGTTCTTC. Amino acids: CASSHSLGTSNNEQFF.

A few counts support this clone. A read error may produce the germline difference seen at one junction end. The CDR3 protein is CDSSFSKKETLGQFF. CDR3 coding DNA: TGTGACAGCAGCTTTAGTAAGAAGGAGACACTGGGGCAGTTCTTC. V and J are TRBV7-8 and TRBJ2-1; D is ambiguous. The CDR3 sequence is 15 residues long. The germline V gene encodes CDR1 SGHVS and CDR2 FQNEAQ.

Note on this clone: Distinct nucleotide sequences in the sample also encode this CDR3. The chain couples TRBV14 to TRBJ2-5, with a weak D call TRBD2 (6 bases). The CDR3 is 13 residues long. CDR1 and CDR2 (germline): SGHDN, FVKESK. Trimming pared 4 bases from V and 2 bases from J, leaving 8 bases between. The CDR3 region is CASSRGLQETQYF. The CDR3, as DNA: TGTGCCAGCAGCCGGGGACTGCAAGAGACCCAGTACTTC.

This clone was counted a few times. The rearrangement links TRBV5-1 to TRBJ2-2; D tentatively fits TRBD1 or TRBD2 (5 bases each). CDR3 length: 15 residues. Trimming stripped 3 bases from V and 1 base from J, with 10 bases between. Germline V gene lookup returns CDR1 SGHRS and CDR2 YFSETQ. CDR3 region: CASSSRGRNTGELFF. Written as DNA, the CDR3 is TGCGCCAGCAGCTCGAGGGGACGGAACACCGGGGAGCTGTTTTTT.

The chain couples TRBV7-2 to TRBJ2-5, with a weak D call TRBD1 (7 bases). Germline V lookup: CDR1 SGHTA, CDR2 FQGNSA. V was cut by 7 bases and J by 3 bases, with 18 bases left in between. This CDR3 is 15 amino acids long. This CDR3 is CASTLTGRGEETQYF. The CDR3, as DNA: TGTGCCAGCACCCTGACGGGCAGGGGGGAAGAGACCCAGTACTTC.

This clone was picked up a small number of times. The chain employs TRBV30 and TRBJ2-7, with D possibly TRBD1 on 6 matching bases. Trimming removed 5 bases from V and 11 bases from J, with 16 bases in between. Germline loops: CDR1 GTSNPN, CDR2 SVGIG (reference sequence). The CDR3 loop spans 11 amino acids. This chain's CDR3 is CAWGVQGSEYF. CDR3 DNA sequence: TGTGCCTGGGGCGTACAGGGTTCCGAGTACTTC. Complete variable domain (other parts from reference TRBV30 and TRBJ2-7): SQTIHQWPATLVQPVGSPLSLECTVEGTSNPNLYWYRQAAGRGLQLLFYSVGIGQISSEVPQNLSASRPQDRQFILSSKKLLLSDSGFYLCAWGVQGSEYFGPGTRLTVT.

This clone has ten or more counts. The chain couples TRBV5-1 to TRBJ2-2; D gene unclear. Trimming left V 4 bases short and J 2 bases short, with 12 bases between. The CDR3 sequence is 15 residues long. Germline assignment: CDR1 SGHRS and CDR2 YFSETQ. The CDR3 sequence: CASSPWTDNTGELFF. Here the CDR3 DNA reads TGCGCCAGCAGCCCCTGGACGGATAACACCGGGGAGCTGTTTTTT.

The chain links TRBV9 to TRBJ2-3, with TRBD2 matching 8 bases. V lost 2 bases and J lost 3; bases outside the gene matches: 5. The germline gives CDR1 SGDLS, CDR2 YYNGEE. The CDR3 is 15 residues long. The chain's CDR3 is CASSVGLAETDTQYF. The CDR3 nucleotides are TGTGCCAGCAGCGTCGGACTAGCTGAAACAGATACGCAGTATTTT.

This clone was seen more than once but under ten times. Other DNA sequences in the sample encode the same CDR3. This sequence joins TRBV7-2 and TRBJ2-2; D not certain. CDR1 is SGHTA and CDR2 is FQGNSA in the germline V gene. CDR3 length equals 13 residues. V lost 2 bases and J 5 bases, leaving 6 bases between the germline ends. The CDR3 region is CASSLFATGELFF. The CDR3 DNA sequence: TGTGCCAGCAGCTTATTCGCAACCGGGGAGCTGTTTTTT.

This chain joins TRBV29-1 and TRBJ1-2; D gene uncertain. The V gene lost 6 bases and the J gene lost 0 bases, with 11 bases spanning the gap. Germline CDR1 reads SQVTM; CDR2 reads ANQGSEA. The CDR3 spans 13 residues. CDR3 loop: CSVPGRTNYGYTF. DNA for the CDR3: TGCAGCGTCCCAGGACGGACTAACTATGGCTACACCTTC.

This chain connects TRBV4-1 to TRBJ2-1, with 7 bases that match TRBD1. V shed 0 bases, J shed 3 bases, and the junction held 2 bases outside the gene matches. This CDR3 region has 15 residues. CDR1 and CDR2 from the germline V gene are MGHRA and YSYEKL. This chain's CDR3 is CASSQEGTDYNEQFF. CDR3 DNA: TGCGCCAGCAGCCAAGAGGGGACAGACTACAATGAGCAGTTCTTC.

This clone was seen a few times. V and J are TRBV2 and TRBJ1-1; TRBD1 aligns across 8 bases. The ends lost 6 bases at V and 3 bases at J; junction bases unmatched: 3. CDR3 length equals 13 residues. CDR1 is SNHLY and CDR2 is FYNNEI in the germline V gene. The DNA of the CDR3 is TGTGCCAGCAGCCAGGGGGCGCACACTGAAGCTTTCTTT. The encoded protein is CASSQGAHTEAFF.

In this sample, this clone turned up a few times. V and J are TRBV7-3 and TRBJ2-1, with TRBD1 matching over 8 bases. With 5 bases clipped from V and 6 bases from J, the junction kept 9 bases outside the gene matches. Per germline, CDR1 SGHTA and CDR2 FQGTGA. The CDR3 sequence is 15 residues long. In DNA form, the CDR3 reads TGTGCCAGCAGCACCCGGACAGGGTCTCCCAATGAGCAGTTCTTC. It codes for CASSTRTGSPNEQFF.

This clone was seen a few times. The CDR3 DNA sequence: TGTGCCAGCAGCTTGCGGACATCGAGCTCTGGAAACACCATATATTTT. Protein: CASSLRTSSSGNTIYF. The chain employs TRBV28 and TRBJ1-3, with D perhaps TRBD1 (5 bases). CDR3 length: 16 residues. The V and J ends lost 6 bases and 0 bases respectively, with 15 bases between them. Germline CDR1 and CDR2: MDHEN and SYDVKM.

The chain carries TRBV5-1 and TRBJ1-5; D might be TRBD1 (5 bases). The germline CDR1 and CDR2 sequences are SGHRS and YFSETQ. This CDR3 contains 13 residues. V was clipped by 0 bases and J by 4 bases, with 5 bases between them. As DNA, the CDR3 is TGCGCCAGCAGCTTGGGACAGAATCAGCCCCAGCATTTT. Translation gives CASSLGQNQPQHF.

CDR3 loop: CASSQIPGSSYNEQFF. The CDR3 coding sequence is TGCGCCAGCAGCCAAATCCCCGGGAGCTCCTACAATGAGCAGTTCTTC. The chain carries TRBV4-1 and TRBJ2-1, with a possible D match to TRBD2 (6 bases). The V and J ends lost 2 bases and 0 bases respectively, with 11 bases between them. Germline V gene data show CDR1 as MGHRA and CDR2 as YSYEKL. The CDR3 sequence is 16 residues long.

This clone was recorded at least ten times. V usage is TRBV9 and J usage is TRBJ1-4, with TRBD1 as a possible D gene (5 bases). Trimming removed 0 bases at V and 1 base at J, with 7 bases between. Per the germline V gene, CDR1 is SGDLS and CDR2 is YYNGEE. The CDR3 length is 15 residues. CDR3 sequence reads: CASSVGQGTNEKLFF. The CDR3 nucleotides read TGTGCCAGCAGCGTAGGTCAGGGAACTAATGAAAAACTGTTTTTT.

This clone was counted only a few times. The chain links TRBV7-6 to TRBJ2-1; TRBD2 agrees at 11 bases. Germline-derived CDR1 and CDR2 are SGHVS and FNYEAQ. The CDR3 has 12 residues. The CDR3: CVRGLAGNEQFF. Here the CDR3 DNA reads TGTGTCCGAGGACTAGCGGGCAATGAGCAGTTCTTC.

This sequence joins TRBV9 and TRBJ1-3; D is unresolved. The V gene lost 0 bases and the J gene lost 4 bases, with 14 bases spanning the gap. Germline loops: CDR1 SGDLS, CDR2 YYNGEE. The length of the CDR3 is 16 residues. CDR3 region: CASSVDGVTGGNTIYF. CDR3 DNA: TGTGCCAGCAGCGTAGATGGGGTGACGGGAGGAAACACCATATATTTT.